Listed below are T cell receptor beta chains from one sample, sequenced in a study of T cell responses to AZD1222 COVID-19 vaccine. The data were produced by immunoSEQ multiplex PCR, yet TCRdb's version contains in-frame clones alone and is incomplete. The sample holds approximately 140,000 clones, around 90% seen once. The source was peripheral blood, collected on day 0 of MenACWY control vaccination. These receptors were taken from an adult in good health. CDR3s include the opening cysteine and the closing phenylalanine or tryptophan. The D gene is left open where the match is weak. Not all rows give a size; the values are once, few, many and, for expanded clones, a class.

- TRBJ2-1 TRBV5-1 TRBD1 CASEDREHNEQFF TGCGCCAGCGAGGACAGGGAGCACAATGAGCAGTTCTTC
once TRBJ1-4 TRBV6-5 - CASSLQGTNEKLFF TGTGCCAGCAGCCTACAGGGAACTAATGAAAAACTGTTTTTT
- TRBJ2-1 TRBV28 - CASSSLGNEQFF TGTGCCAGCAGTTCTCTCGGAAATGAGCAGTTCTTC
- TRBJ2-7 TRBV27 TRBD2 CASIALSGSTYEQYF TGTGCCAGCATTGCCCTTAGCGGGAGTACCTACGAGCAGTACTTC
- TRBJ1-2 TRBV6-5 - CASSYPQTNYGYTF TGTGCCAGCAGTTACCCGCAGACTAACTATGGCTACACCTTC
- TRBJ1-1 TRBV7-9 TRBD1 CASSLTGDTEAFF TGTGCCAGCAGCTTAACAGGGGACACTGAAGCTTTCTTT
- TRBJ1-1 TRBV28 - CATHRGGEAFF TGTGCCACCCACCGGGGAGGAGAAGCTTTCTTT
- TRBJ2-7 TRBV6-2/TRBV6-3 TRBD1 CASSVQDRGIYEQYF TGTGCCAGCAGTGTCCAGGACAGGGGTATCTACGAGCAGTACTTC
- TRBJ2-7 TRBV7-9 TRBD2 CASSLEAGVSYEQYF TGTGCCAGCAGCTTGGAAGCGGGAGTTTCCTACGAGCAGTACTTC
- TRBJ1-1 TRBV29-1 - CSVRGPGTTEAFF TGCAGCGTCCGGGGACCGGGCACCACTGAAGCTTTCTTT
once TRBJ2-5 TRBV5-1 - CASSSVSRETQYF TGCGCCAGCAGTTCCGTGTCGAGGGAGACCCAGTACTTC
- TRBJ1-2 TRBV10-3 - CAISDAPGNGYTF TGTGCCATCAGTGACGCTCCCGGGAATGGCTACACCTTC
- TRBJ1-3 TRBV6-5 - CASRTGPGGNTIYF TGTGCCAGCAGAACCGGACCCGGGGGAAACACCATATATTTT
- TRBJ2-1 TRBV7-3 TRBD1 CASSSDRGAYNEQFF TGTGCCAGCAGCTCAGACAGGGGGGCCTACAATGAGCAGTTCTTC
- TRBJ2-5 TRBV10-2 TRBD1 CASSPGGRGLQETQYF TGCGCCAGCAGCCCCGGGGGCAGGGGGCTCCAAGAGACCCAGTACTTC
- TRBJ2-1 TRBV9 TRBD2 CASSVVPGLAPNNEQFF TGTGCCAGCAGCGTAGTCCCTGGACTAGCCCCAAACAATGAGCAGTTCTTC
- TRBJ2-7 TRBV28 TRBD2 CASLYGLAGVYEQYF TGTGCCAGCCTTTATGGACTAGCGGGAGTCTACGAGCAGTACTTC
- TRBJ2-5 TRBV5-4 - CASSLPQGETQYF TGTGCCAGCAGCTTACCTCAGGGCGAGACCCAGTACTTC
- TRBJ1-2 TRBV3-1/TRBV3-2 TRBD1 CASSDRGRLNYGYTF TGTGCCAGCAGCGACAGGGGGCGACTTAACTATGGCTACACCTTC
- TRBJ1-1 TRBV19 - CASSPGQAYTEAFF TGTGCCAGTAGTCCAGGACAAGCTTACACTGAAGCTTTCTTT
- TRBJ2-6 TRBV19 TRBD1 CASRLTGGHTGANVLTF TGTGCCAGTAGGTTGACAGGGGGCCACACTGGGGCCAACGTCCTGACTTTC
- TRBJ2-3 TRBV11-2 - CATGDTQYF TGTGCCACCGGGGATACGCAGTATTTT
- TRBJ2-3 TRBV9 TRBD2 CASSVSLAGVTDTQYF TGTGCCAGCAGCGTATCTCTAGCGGGAGTCACAGATACGCAGTATTTT
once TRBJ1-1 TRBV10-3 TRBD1 CAISQDRGRTEAFF TGTGCCATCAGTCAGGACAGGGGGCGGACTGAAGCTTTCTTT
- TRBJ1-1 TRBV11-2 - CASSMTDGSTEAFF TGTGCCAGCAGTATGACAGACGGATCTACGGAAGCTTTCTTT
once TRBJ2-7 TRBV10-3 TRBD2 CAISALGTTYEQYF TGTGCCATCAGTGCCCTCGGGACTACCTACGAGCAGTACTTC
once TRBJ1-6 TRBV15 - CATRIVANSPLHF TGTGCCACCAGGATTGTGGCGAATTCACCCCTCCACTTT
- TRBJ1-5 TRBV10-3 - CAISETGLQPQHF TGTGCCATCAGTGAGACCGGGTTGCAGCCCCAGCATTTT
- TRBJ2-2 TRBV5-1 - CASSTGGAHTGELFF TGCGCCAGCAGCACGGGGGGCGCCCACACCGGGGAGCTGTTTTTT